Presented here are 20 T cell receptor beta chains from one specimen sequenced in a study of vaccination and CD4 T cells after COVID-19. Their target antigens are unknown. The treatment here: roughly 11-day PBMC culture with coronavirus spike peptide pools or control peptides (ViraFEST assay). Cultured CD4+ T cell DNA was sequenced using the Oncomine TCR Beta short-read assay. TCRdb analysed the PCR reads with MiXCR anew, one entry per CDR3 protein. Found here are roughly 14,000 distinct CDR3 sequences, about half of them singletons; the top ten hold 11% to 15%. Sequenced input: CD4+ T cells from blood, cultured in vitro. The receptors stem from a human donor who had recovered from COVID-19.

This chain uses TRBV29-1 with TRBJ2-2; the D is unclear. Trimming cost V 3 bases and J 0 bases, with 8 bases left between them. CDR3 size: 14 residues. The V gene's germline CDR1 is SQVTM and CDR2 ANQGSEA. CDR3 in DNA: TGCAGCGTTGACAGCGATACGAACACCGGGGAGCTGTTTTTT. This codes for CSVDSDTNTGELFF.

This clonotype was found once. The CDR3 bases are TGCAGTGCCCGACCGGGGACTAGCGCCTACGAGCAGTACTTC. Its translation is CSARPGTSAYEQYF. V is TRBV20-1 and J is TRBJ2-7; 10 bases match TRBD2. CDR1 is DFQATT, CDR2 SNEGSKA, per germline (reference sequence). Trimming removed 6 bases from V and 2 bases from J; junction bases left unmatched: 7. CDR3 size: 14 residues.

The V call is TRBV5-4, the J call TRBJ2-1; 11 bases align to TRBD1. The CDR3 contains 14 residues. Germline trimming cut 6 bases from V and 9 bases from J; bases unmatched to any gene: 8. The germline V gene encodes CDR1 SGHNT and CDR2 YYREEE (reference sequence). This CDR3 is CASNKGQGASEQFF. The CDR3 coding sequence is TGTGCCAGCAATAAAGGACAGGGGGCGAGTGAGCAGTTCTTC.

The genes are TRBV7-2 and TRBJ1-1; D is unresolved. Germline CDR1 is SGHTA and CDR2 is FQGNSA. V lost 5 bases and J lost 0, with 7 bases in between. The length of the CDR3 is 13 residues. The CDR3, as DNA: TGTGCCAGCAGCAGCCAGTTGAACACTGAAGCTTTCTTT. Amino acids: CASSSQLNTEAFF.

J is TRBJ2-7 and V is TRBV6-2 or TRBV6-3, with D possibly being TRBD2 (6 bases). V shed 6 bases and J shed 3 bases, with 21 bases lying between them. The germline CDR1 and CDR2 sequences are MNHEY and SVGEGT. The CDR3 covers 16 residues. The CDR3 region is CASRPPGSGPLYEQYF. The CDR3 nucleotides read TGTGCCAGCAGGCCCCCCGGGAGCGGGCCACTCTACGAGCAGTACTTC.

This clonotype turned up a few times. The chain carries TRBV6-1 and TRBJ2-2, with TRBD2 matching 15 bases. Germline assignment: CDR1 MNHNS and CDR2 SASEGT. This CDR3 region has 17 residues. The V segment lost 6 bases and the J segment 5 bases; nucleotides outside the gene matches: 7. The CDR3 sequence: CASSSFGLAGGTGELFF. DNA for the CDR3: TGTGCCAGCAGCTCTTTTGGACTAGCGGGGGGGACCGGGGAGCTGTTTTTT.

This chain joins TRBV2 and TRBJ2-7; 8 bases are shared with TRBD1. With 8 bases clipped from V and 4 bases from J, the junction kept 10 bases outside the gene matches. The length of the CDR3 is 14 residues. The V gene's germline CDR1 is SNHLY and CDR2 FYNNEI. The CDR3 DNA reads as TGTGCCAGCGGGGAGGACAGGGAAATTTACGAGCAGTACTTC. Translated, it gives CASGEDREIYEQYF.

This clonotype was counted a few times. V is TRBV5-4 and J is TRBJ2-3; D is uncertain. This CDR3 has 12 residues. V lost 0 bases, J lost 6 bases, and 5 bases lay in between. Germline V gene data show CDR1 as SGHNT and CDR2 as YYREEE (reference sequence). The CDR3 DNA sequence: TGTGCCAGCAGCTTGGCCCGGGATACGCAGTATTTT. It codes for CASSLARDTQYF.

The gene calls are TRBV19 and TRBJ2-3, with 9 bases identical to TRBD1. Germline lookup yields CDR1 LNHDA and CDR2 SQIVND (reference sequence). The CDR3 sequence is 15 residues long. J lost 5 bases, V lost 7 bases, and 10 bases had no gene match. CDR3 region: CASTNDRGNVDTQYF. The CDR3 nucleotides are TGTGCCAGTACCAACGACAGGGGGAATGTAGATACGCAGTATTTT.

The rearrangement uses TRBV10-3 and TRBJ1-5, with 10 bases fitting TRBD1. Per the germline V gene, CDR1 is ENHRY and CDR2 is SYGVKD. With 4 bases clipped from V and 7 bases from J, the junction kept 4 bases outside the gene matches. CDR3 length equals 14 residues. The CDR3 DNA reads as TGTGCCATCAGTGTAGAGGACAGGGGGCAGCCCCAGCATTTT. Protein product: CAISVEDRGQPQHF.

The CDR3 region is CASSLILADTQYF. DNA of the CDR3: TGTGCCAGCAGCCTCATACTAGCAGATACGCAGTATTTT. This chain uses TRBV6-2 or TRBV6-3 with TRBJ2-3, with TRBD2 as a possible D gene (5 bases). Trimming pared 6 bases from V and 4 bases from J, leaving 11 bases between. The CDR3 extends over 13 amino acids. Germline CDR1 reads MNHEY; CDR2 reads SVGEGT.

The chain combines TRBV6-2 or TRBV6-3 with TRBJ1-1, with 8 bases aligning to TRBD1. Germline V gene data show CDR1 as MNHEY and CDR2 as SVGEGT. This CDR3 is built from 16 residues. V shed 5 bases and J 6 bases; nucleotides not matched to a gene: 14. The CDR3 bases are TGTGCCAGCAGTCCAACCCCTCCGGACAGGGACGCTGAAGCTTTCTTT. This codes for CASSPTPPDRDAEAFF.

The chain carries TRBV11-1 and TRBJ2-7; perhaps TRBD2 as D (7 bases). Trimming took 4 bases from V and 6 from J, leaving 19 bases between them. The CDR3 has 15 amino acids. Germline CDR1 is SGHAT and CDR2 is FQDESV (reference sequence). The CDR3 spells CASSSLTGRGPEQYF. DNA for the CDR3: TGTGCCAGCAGCTCCCTAACAGGGAGGGGTCCCGAGCAGTACTTC.

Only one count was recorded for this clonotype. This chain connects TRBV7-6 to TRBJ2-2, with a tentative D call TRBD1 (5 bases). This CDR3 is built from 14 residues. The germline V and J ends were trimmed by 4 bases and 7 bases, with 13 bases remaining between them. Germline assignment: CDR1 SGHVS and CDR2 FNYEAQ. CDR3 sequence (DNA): TGTGCCAGCAGCTCAACCGCAGGGATCGGGGAGCTGTTTTTT. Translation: CASSSTAGIGELFF.

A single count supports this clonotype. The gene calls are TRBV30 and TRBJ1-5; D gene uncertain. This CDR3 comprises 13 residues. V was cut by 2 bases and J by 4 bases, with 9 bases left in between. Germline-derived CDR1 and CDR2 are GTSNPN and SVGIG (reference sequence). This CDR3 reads CAWSYTPNQPQHF. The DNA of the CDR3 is TGTGCCTGGAGTTACACCCCAAATCAGCCCCAGCATTTT.

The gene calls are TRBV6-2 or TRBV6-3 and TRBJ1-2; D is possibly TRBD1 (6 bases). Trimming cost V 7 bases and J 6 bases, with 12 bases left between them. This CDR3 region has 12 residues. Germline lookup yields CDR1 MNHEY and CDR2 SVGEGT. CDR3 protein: CASNLPGDGYTF. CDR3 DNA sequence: TGTGCCAGCAATTTACCAGGGGATGGCTACACCTTC.

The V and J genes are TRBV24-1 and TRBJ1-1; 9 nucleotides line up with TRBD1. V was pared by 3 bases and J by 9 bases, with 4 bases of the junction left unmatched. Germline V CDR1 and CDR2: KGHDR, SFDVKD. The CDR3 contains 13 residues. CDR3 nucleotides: TGTGCCACCAGTGATGGGACAGGGAGAAAAGCTTTCTTT. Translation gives CATSDGTGRKAFF.

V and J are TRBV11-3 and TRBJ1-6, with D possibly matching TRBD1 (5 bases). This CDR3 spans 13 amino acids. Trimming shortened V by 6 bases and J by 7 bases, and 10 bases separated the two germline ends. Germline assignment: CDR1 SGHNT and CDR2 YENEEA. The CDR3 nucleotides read TGTGCCAGCAGTAGAGCAGGGAATTCACCCCTCCACTTT. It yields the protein CASSRAGNSPLHF.

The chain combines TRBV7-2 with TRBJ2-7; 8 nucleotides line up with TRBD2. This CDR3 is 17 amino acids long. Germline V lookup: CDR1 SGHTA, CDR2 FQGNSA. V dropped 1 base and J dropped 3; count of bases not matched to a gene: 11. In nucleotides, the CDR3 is TGTGCCAGCAGCTTAGAGGATAGCAGCGGGGGTTACTACGAGCAGTACTTC. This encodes CASSLEDSSGGYYEQYF. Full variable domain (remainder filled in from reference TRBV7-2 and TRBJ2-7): GAGVSQSPSNKVTEKGKDVELRCDPISGHTALYWYRQSLGQGLEFLIYFQGNSAPDKSGLPSDRFSAERTGGSVSTLTIQRTQQEDSAVYLCASSLEDSSGGYYEQYFGPGTRLTVT.

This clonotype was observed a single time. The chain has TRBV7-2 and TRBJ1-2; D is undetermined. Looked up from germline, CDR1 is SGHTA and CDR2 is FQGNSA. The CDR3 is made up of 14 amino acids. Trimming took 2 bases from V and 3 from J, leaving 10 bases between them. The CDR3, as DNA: TGTGCCAGCAGCTTACGGGAGGAATACTATGGCTACACCTTC. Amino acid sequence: CASSLREEYYGYTF.